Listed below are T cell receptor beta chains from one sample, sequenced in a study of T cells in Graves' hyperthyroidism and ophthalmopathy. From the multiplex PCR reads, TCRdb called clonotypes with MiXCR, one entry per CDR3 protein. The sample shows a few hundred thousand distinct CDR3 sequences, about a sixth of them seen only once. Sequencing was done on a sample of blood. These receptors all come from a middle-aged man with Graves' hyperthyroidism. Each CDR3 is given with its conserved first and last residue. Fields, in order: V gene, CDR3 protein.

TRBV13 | CASLSGQGFDGYTF
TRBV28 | CASSHSQATFSKNIQYF
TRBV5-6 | CASSPLDRASYEQYF
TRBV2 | CASSQTVANTGELFF
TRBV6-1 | CASSEAQDRGNEKLFF
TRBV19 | CASRVTGAWNTEAFF
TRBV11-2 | CASSLFPELAGGDIYNEQFF
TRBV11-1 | CASKFGQDTGELFF
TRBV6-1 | CASSVGTIVFF
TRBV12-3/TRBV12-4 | CASSFENNYGYTF
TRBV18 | CASSPGQGYQETQYF
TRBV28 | CASSLWRASTDTQYF
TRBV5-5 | CASSLMGDREGEQYF
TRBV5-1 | CASSPGLAGGVEQFF
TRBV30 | CAWSVWQLTGELFF
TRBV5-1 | CASSRPGRLDPREQYF
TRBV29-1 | CSAWTDPIYGYTF
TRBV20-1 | CPRWGSGLETQYF
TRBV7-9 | CASSHAGYEQYF
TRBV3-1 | CASSQGSAQAQYF